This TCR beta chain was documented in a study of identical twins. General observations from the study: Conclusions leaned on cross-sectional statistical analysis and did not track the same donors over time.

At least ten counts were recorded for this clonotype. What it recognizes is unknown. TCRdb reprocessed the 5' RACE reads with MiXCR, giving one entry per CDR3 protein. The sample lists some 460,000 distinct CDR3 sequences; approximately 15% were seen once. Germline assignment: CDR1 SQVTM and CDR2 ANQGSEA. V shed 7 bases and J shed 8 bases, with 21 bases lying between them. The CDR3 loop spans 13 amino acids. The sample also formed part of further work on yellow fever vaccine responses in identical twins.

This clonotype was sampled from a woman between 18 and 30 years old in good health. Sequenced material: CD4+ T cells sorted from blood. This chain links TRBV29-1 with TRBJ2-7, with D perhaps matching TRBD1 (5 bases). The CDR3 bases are TGCAGCGGGACACAGCAGGACGGATTAAAGCAGTACTTC. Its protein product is CSGTQQDGLKQYF.